The 23 T cell receptor beta chains reported below all come from one sample, sequenced in a study of T cells in Graves' hyperthyroidism and ophthalmopathy. TCR beta CDR3 region amplification was performed from RNA transcripts. First-round RT-PCR targeting the TCR CDR3 was performed with the HTBI primer set. TCRdb redid the calling of the multiplex PCR reads with MiXCR, one entry per CDR3 protein. The data hold approximately 420,000 distinct CDR3 sequences, with roughly 13% observed a single time. Sequencing was done on a sample of blood. The receptors stem from a young woman with Graves' hyperthyroidism.

The genes are TRBV6-1 and TRBJ2-1; TRBD1 agrees at 7 bases. The CDR3 is 16 amino acids. The ends lost 5 bases at V and 8 bases at J; junction bases unmatched: 15. In germline, CDR1 is MNHNS, CDR2 SASEGT. In DNA form, the CDR3 reads TGTGCCAGCAGTTCCCGAGGGGGCCCCGTGGGCGATGAGCAGTTCTTC. Protein: CASSSRGGPVGDEQFF.

This clonotype was seen ten or more times. V gene TRBV7-3 combines with J gene TRBJ2-5; TRBD2 matches at 8 bases. This CDR3 comprises 16 residues. Germline V gives CDR1 SGHTA, CDR2 FQGTGA. The ends lost 5 bases at V and 2 bases at J; junction bases unmatched: 10. The CDR3 coding sequence is TGTGCCAGCAGCCTACCGGGGGGGGGGCCACAAGAGACCCAGTACTTC. Its translation is CASSLPGGGPQETQYF.

The rearrangement links TRBV9 to TRBJ2-7; the D gene could be TRBD1 or TRBD2 (5 bases each). The CDR3 totals 14 residues. CDR1 and CDR2 from the germline V gene are SGDLS and YYNGEE. Trimming removed 3 bases at V and 0 bases at J, with 10 bases between. CDR3 coding DNA: TGTGCCAGCAGCGCTGGGGCGGGCTCCTACGAGCAGTACTTC. As protein: CASSAGAGSYEQYF. The full variable domain, its missing parts supplied by reference TRBV9 and TRBJ2-7, is DSGVTQTPKHLITATGQRVTLRCSPRSGDLSVYWYQQSLDQGLQFLIQYYNGEERAKGNILERFSAQQFPDLHSELNLSSLELGDSALYFCASSAGAGSYEQYFGPGTRLTVT.

This clonotype was recorded at least ten times. J is TRBJ2-1 and V is TRBV7-2; maybe TRBD2 (5 bases). The CDR3 length is 13 residues. Germline assignment: CDR1 SGHTA and CDR2 FQGNSA. The V end lost 5 bases, the J end lost 12 bases, and 17 bases lay between the germline ends. CDR3 protein: CASSHPGSLTQFF. CDR3 coding DNA: TGTGCCAGCAGCCACCCGGGATCATTGACGCAGTTCTTC.

This clonotype turned up a few times. The rearrangement uses TRBV7-9 and TRBJ2-2, with 7 bases fitting TRBD1. CDR1 is SEHNR, CDR2 FQNEAQ, per germline (reference sequence). V dropped 2 bases and J dropped 0; count of bases not matched to a gene: 6. The CDR3 length is 17 residues. CDR3 region: CASSLWETGPNTGELFF. CDR3 sequence (DNA): TGTGCCAGCAGCTTATGGGAGACAGGGCCGAACACCGGGGAGCTGTTTTTT.

The sample holds many counts of this clonotype. This chain uses TRBV18 with TRBJ1-4; 7 bases fit TRBD1. The trim removed 4 bases at V and 4 bases at J, leaving 6 bases unmatched. Germline V gene sequence: CDR1 KGHSH, CDR2 LQKENI. The CDR3 spans 15 residues. The CDR3 reads CASSLTGQLNEKLFF. The DNA of the CDR3 is TGTGCCAGCTCACTAACGGGACAGCTTAATGAAAAACTGTTTTTT.

Ten or more counts support this clonotype. The chain is built from TRBV9 and TRBJ2-5; 7 positions match TRBD2. CDR1 and CDR2 from the germline V gene are SGDLS and YYNGEE. Trimming cost V 2 bases and J 2 bases; bases outside gene matches: 3. The CDR3 sequence is 14 residues long. The chain's CDR3 is CASSVWGGQETQYF. The CDR3 nucleotides read TGTGCCAGCAGCGTTTGGGGGGGTCAAGAGACCCAGTACTTC.

This clonotype came up many times. The chain recombines TRBV7-9 with TRBJ2-7, with D possibly matching TRBD1 (7 bases). The ends were cut back, 11 bases at V and 4 bases at J, with 18 bases in the middle. This CDR3 has 13 amino acids. Germline V gives CDR1 SEHNR, CDR2 FQNEAQ (reference sequence). In nucleotides, the CDR3 is TGTGCCGCCGGGAGACAGGGTGGGTACGAGCAGTACTTC. Amino acids: CAAGRQGGYEQYF.

This clonotype was recorded many times. This chain uses TRBV7-6 with TRBJ2-3; a weak D match, TRBD2 (5 bases). Germline CDR1 SGHVS, CDR2 FNYEAQ. This CDR3 contains 18 residues. V lost 0 bases and J 0 bases, leaving 16 bases between the germline ends. The CDR3 loop is CASSLAAGIGLSTDTQYF. Written as DNA, the CDR3 is TGTGCCAGCAGCTTAGCGGCCGGGATTGGCCTTAGCACAGATACGCAGTATTTT.

The rearrangement joins TRBV20-1 to TRBJ2-5, with 11 nucleotides matching TRBD2. The V gene's germline CDR1 is DFQATT and CDR2 SNEGSKA (reference sequence). V was clipped by 6 bases and J by 4 bases; unmatched bases: 7. The CDR3 contains 14 residues. As DNA, the CDR3 is TGCAGTGCCCTCGGGCTAGCGGGAGGAGAGACCCAGTACTTC. As protein: CSALGLAGGETQYF.

Comment on this clonotype: A much larger clone lies one base from this, so it may be a read error. CDR3: CACHRGGGSGTQYF. CDR3 bases: TGTGCCTGCCATCGGGGAGGCGGCTCGGGGACCCAGTACTTC. This chain connects TRBV3-1 to TRBJ2-5; tentative D call: TRBD2 (6 bases). V lost 11 bases and J lost 7, with 23 bases in between. Germline CDR1 reads LGHDT; CDR2 reads YNNKEL (reference sequence). There are 14 residues in the CDR3.

The rearrangement uses TRBV6-1 and TRBJ2-2, with D unclear. The CDR3 loop spans 15 amino acids. Trimming stripped 0 bases from V and 5 bases from J, with 10 bases between. The germline V gene has CDR1 MNHNS and CDR2 SASEGT. CDR3 in DNA: TGTGCCAGCAGTGAAGCGGACGTGGCTACCGGGGAGCTGTTTTTT. Protein sequence: CASSEADVATGELFF.

This clonotype has a count of ten or more. This chain links TRBV20-1 with TRBJ2-5; TRBD1 is a possible D gene (6 bases). The CDR3 extends over 14 amino acids. In germline, CDR1 is DFQATT, CDR2 SNEGSKA (reference sequence). The germline V and J ends were trimmed by 3 bases and 7 bases, with 18 bases remaining between them. CDR3 DNA sequence: TGCAGTGCTAGGGTCGGGACATCTCAGGGGACCCAGTACTTC. Translation: CSARVGTSQGTQYF.

This clonotype was seen many times. The chain joins TRBV7-9 to TRBJ2-7, with 8 nucleotides matching TRBD2. This CDR3 comprises 14 residues. V was clipped by 3 bases and J by 2 bases; unmatched bases: 3. Germline CDR1 SEHNR, CDR2 FQNEAQ (reference sequence). CDR3 DNA: TGTGCCAGCAGCTTCTCTAGCGGGCCCTACGAGCAGTACTTC. Encoded protein: CASSFSSGPYEQYF.

This clonotype was recorded at least ten times. The chain uses TRBV6-1 and TRBJ1-2; D is unresolved. The germline CDR1 and CDR2 sequences are MNHNS and SASEGT. CDR3 size: 16 residues. Trimming removed 5 bases from V and 4 bases from J, with 20 bases in between. The CDR3 coding sequence is TGTGCCAGCAGTTATATCCTCTTCGGATCCTCCTATGGCTACACCTTC. Its protein is CASSYILFGSSYGYTF.

Turning to this clonotype: Just one base apart from a much larger clone, this may be a read error. This chain links TRBV28 with TRBJ1-2, with D unresolved. This CDR3 is built from 14 residues. The V gene lost 1 base and the J gene lost 4 bases, with 10 bases spanning the gap. Germline CDR1 is MDHEN and CDR2 is SYDVKM. CDR3 residues: CASSLSRQFYGYTF. CDR3 DNA: TGTGCCAGCAGTTTATCTCGACAATTCTATGGCTACACCTTC.

With regard to this clonotype: Since the CDR3 does not end with the conserved phenylalanine or tryptophan, this likely comes from a read error. The DNA is left out, because the CDR3 cannot be placed on it with certainty; the CDR3 is given as TCRdb lists it. J is TRBJ1-2 and V is TRBV28; the table calls TRBD1, which could not be checked here. From its first to its last residue, the CDR3 has 12 amino acids. The V gene's germline CDR1 is MDHEN and CDR2 SYDVKM. The CDR3 protein is CASSSGTVHGGL.

This clonotype was detected ten times or more. This sequence joins TRBV13 and TRBJ2-1, with a possible D match to TRBD2 (7 bases). Germline CDR1 and CDR2: PRHDT and FYEKMQ (reference sequence). Trimming left V 3 bases short and J 6 bases short, with 18 bases between. The CDR3 covers 16 residues. CDR3 sequence (DNA): TGTGCCAGCAGCTTTGTGGGGGGGCGGGGCCGCAATGAGCAGTTCTTC. This translates into CASSFVGGRGRNEQFF.

There are a few counts of this clonotype. V gene TRBV6-5 combines with J gene TRBJ1-6; 8 nucleotides align to TRBD1. After removal of 2 bases from V and 9 bases from J, the junction contained 0 bases not matched to a gene. Germline-derived CDR1 and CDR2 are MNHEY and SVGAGI. The CDR3 runs 13 residues. The CDR3: CASSYTGGSPLHF. DNA for the CDR3: TGTGCCAGCAGTTACACAGGGGGTTCACCCCTCCACTTT.

This clonotype was recorded many times. The chain recombines TRBV20-1 with TRBJ2-5; 7 positions match TRBD2. The CDR3 length is 14 residues. CDR1 and CDR2 from the germline V gene are DFQATT and SNEGSKA (reference sequence). V shed 1 base, J shed 2 bases, and the junction held 4 bases outside the gene matches. The CDR3, as DNA: TGCAGTGCTAGAGTTGCGGGACTACAAGAGACCCAGTACTTC. Protein product: CSARVAGLQETQYF.

This clonotype was picked up many times. The gene calls are TRBV9 and TRBJ1-6, with D possibly being TRBD1 (5 bases). CDR1 and CDR2 from the germline V gene are SGDLS and YYNGEE. CDR3 size: 14 residues. The V end was cut by 0 bases, the J end by 10 bases, with 11 bases between. Here the CDR3 reads CASSVGRQFSPLHF. The CDR3 nucleotides read TGTGCCAGCAGCGTAGGTCGACAGTTCTCACCCCTCCACTTT.

This clonotype came up many times. This sequence joins TRBV27 and TRBJ1-1, with D tentatively TRBD1 (5 bases). CDR1 is MNHEY and CDR2 is SMNVEV in the germline V gene (reference sequence). CDR3 length equals 13 residues. Trimming pared 11 bases from V and 1 base from J, leaving 14 bases between. The CDR3 coding sequence is TGTGCCGCTCAGCGGGACGGGAACACTGAAGCTTTCTTT. Protein: CAAQRDGNTEAFF.

The J gene is TRBJ2-7, the V gene TRBV10-3; 8 nucleotides line up with TRBD2. The ends lost 8 bases at V and 5 bases at J; junction bases unmatched: 11. CDR3 size: 14 residues. CDR1 is ENHRY and CDR2 is SYGVKD in the germline V gene. The CDR3 region is CAIASMAGGDEQYF. CDR3 coding DNA: TGTGCCATCGCCTCAATGGCGGGAGGCGACGAGCAGTACTTC.